Following are 3 T cell receptor beta chains from one sample sequenced in a study of cytomegalovirus exposure and HLA in healthy donors. With 60 Vbeta and 13 Jbeta primers, the PCR was carried out. Clones were read by immunoSEQ multiplex PCR, and TCRdb kept only the in-frame ones, dropping some. The sample has 70,000 to 75,000 clones; 72% are singletons. The sample was PBMCs. All receptors come from a woman in her thirties or forties in good health and CMV-seropositive.

The chain couples TRBV10-3 to TRBJ2-5; 13 nucleotides line up with TRBD2. Germline-derived CDR1 and CDR2 are ENHRY and SYGVKD. With V trimmed by 4 bases and J by 1 base, 3 bases remained unmatched. This CDR3 has 16 residues. In DNA form, the CDR3 reads TGTGCCATCAGTGGGACTAGCGGGGGAGCCCAAGAGACCCAGTACTTC. Its protein product is CAISGTSGGAQETQYF.

This chain connects TRBV19 to TRBJ2-3; 7 bases match TRBD1. From germline, CDR1 is LNHDA and CDR2 SQIVND (reference sequence). The ends lost 2 bases at V and 2 bases at J; junction bases unmatched: 4. CDR3 length: 15 amino acids. Here the CDR3 reads CASSIFRGPTDTQYF. CDR3 nucleotides: TGTGCCAGTAGTATATTTAGGGGGCCCACAGATACGCAGTATTTT.

This clone was found a few times. The V gene is TRBV10-3, the J gene TRBJ1-1, with TRBD1 as a possible D gene (5 bases). V was pared by 4 bases and J by 0 bases, with 15 bases between. CDR3 length: 16 amino acids. In germline, CDR1 is ENHRY, CDR2 SYGVKD. This CDR3 is CAISGSAGGVNTEAFF. The CDR3 nucleotides are TGTGCCATCAGTGGAAGCGCAGGAGGGGTGAACACTGAAGCTTTCTTT.